This TCR beta chain was identified during a study of blood T cell repertoires in COVID-19. In the study overall: The origin of the acute and convalescent COVID-19 samples was the United States, Italy and Spain.

This clone was seen a few times. The method was immunoSEQ multiplex PCR; TCRdb's version includes in-frame clones alone and lacks a portion of them. The data contain a few hundred thousand clones, 70% to 85% of them singletons. The CDR3 loop spans 12 amino acids. Germline CDR1 SQVTM, CDR2 ANQGSEA. The ends were cut back, 3 bases at V and 3 bases at J, with 8 bases in the middle. The sample was peripheral blood. The source of this sequence is a woman over 75 with acute or convalescent COVID-19. V usage is TRBV29-1 and J usage is TRBJ1-2; D remains ambiguous. The CDR3 protein is CSVEGGYYGYTF. Here the CDR3 DNA reads TGCAGCGTTGAGGGCGGGTACTATGGCTACACCTTC.